The clone carrying this TCR beta chain was observed once. Other DNA sequences in this specimen translate into the identical CDR3. These data originate in a study of control samples from healthy donors and cancer patients. The repertoire was sequenced with immunoSEQ multiplex PCR; TCRdb's copy has only in-frame clones and lacks some. The data show 120,000 or so clones, over 75% seen once. The sequencing input was blood. The TCR was taken from a man aged 55 to 69 in good health.

The DNA for the CDR3 is TGTGCCAGTACTAGGACAGGGGGCAATGAGCAGTTCTTC. Protein sequence: CASTRTGGNEQFF. The genes are TRBV19 and TRBJ2-1, with TRBD1 matching 10 bases. Trimming cost V 7 bases and J 6 bases; bases outside gene matches: 3. Germline values: CDR1 LNHDA, CDR2 SQIVND (reference sequence). The CDR3 spans 13 residues. The whole variable domain, remainder taken from reference TRBV19 and TRBJ2-1, is DGGITQSPKYLFRKEGQNVTLSCEQNLNHDAMYWYRQDPGQGLRLIYYSQIVNDFQKGDIAEGYSVSREKKESFPLTVTSAQKNPTAFYLCASTRTGGNEQFFGPGTRLTVL.